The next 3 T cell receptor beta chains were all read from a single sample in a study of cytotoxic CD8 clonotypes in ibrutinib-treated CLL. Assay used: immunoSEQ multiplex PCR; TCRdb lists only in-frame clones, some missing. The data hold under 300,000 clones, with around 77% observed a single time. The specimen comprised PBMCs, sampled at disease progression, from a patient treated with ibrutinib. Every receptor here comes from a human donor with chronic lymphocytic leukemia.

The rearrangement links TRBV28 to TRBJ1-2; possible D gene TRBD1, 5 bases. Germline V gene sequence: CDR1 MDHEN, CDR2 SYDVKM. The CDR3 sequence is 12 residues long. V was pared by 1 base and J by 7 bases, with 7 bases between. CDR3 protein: CASSLFRAGYTF. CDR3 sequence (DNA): TGTGCCAGCAGTTTATTCAGGGCTGGCTACACCTTC.

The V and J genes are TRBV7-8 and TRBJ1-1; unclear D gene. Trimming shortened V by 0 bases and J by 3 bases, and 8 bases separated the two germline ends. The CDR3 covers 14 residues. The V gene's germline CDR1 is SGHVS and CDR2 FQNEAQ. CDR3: CASSLAAPYTEAFF. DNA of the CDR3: TGTGCCAGCAGCTTAGCAGCCCCTTACACTGAAGCTTTCTTT.

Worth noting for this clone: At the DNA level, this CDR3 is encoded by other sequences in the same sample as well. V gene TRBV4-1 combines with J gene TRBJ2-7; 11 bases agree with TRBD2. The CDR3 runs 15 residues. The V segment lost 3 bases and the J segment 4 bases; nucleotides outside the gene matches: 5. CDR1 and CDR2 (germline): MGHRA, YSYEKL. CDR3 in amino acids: CASSQGTSGGYEQYF. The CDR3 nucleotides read TGCGCCAGCAGCCAGGGGACTAGCGGAGGGTACGAGCAGTACTTC.